One T cell receptor beta chain is described in this entry. There are 13 residues in the CDR3. Germline CDR1 is SGDLS and CDR2 is YYNGEE. V gave up 0 bases and J gave up 4 bases, with 7 bases separating them. These data originate in a study of technical replicates of blood from a few donors. Clones were read by immunoSEQ multiplex PCR, and TCRdb kept only the in-frame ones, dropping some. This table holds tens of thousands of clones, about 97% found once. Material for sequencing was T cells isolated from PBMCs. This chain uses TRBV9 with TRBJ1-2; no firm D call. The receptor comes from a human donor in good health. The CDR3 here is CASSVAHSYGYTF. The CDR3 coding sequence is TGTGCCAGCAGCGTAGCTCACAGCTATGGCTACACCTTC. The entire variable domain, with the rest obtained from reference TRBV9 and TRBJ1-2, is as follows: DSGVTQTPKHLITATGQRVTLRCSPRSGDLSVYWYQQSLDQGLQFLIQYYNGEERAKGNILERFSAQQFPDLHSELNLSSLELGDSALYFCASSVAHSYGYTFGSGTRLTVV.